This paragraph covers one T cell receptor beta chain sequence. Its target is not known. The data belong to a study of T cell responses to AZD1222 COVID-19 vaccine. Germline V gene data show CDR1 as SGHRS and CDR2 as YFSETQ. The V and J ends lost 1 base and 2 bases, in that order; junction bases with no gene match: 5. The CDR3 consists of 15 residues. Points from the study as a whole: Following two doses of AZD1222, Spike-specific TCR breadth and depth rose. A mostly white British donor set with more females was recruited, and clonal diversity was possibly underestimated.

Only in-frame clones appear in the TCRdb table, and some are missing; sequencing was by immunoSEQ multiplex PCR. The sample includes around 130,000 clones, around nine tenths seen only once; the top ten take just over 4%. Sequenced material: peripheral blood, taken 28 days after the second dose of the MenACWY control vaccine. The chain employs TRBV5-1 and TRBJ2-5, with 7 bases aligning to TRBD1. The TCR comes from an adult who received the MenACWY meningococcal vaccine as a control. Written as DNA, the CDR3 is TGCGCCAGCAGCTTGTACGGGACAGAACAAGAGACCCAGTACTTC. It specifies CASSLYGTEQETQYF.